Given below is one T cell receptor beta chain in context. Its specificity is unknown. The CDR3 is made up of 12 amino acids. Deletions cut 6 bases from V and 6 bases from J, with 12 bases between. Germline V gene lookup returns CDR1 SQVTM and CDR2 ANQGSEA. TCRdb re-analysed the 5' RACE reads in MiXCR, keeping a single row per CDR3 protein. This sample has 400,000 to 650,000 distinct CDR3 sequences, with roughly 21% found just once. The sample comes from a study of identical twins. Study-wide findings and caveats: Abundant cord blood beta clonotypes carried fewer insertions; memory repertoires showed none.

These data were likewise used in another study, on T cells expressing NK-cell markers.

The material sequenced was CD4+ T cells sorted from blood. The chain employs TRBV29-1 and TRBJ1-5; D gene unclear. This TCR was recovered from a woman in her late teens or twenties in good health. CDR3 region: CSVAYGGQPQHF. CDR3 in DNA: TGCAGCGTCGCATACGGTGGTCAGCCCCAGCATTTT.